What follows are 27 T cell receptor beta chains derived from one specimen sequenced in a study of response to subunit inactivated influenza vaccine. TCRdb processed the RT-PCR reads anew with MiXCR; each CDR3 protein has one entry. Here the sample spans about 800,000 distinct CDR3 sequences, 21% being singletons. This sample comprised PBMCs from blood, obtained about 5 days after vaccination. The source of these receptors is a man aged 50 or older who received an inactivated influenza vaccine.

The V and J genes are TRBV20-1 and TRBJ2-3; 16 bases fit TRBD2. The J segment lost 7 bases and the V segment lost 3 bases, leaving 28 bases of the junction unmatched. CDR3 length: 23 residues. Germline-derived CDR1 and CDR2 are DFQATT and SNEGSKA (reference sequence). The CDR3 DNA reads TGCAGTGCTAGCCCCAACAGGGGGTCGCCGGGACTAGCGGGAGGGCCTATTGCAAATACGCAGTATTTT. Encoded protein: CSASPNRGSPGLAGGPIANTQYF.

The gene calls are TRBV10-3 and TRBJ1-1; TRBD1 matches at 8 bases. V shed 0 bases and J 7 bases; nucleotides not matched to a gene: 7. The CDR3 covers 15 residues. Germline V gene data show CDR1 as ENHRY and CDR2 as SYGVKD. CDR3 protein: CAISESSRDRGEAFF. The CDR3 DNA is TGTGCCATCAGTGAGTCGAGCCGCGACAGGGGTGAAGCTTTCTTT.

On this clonotype itself: This likely came from a read error, as a far larger clone is one base away. The V call is TRBV5-1, the J call TRBJ2-7, with D possibly called TRBD1 or TRBD2 (5 bases each). The CDR3 has 13 residues. Germline CDR1 reads SGHRS; CDR2 reads YFSETQ. The chain's CDR3 is CSSSLGTTYEQYF. In DNA, the CDR3 is TGCTCCAGCAGCCTCGGGACCACCTACGAGCAGTACTTC.

This rearrangement joins TRBV29-1 to TRBJ1-1, with no clear D. Germline assignment: CDR1 SQVTM and CDR2 ANQGSEA. V gave up 1 base and J gave up 1 base, with 7 bases separating them. This CDR3 has 13 amino acids. The CDR3 sequence is CSVEVSQNTEAFF. The CDR3 DNA reads as TGCAGCGTTGAAGTCTCACAGAACACTGAAGCTTTCTTT.

The chain recombines TRBV21-1 with TRBJ1-4. TRBV21-1 is a pseudogene. There are 15 residues in the CDR3. This chain's CDR3 is CASSTGRGSNEKLFF. The CDR3 nucleotides are TGTGCCAGCAGTACTGGTCGCGGCTCTAATGAAAAACTGTTTTTT.

This clonotype appeared a few times. The chain carries TRBV20-1 and TRBJ2-7; possible D gene TRBD1, 6 bases. This CDR3 contains 13 residues. The germline V gene has CDR1 DFQATT and CDR2 SNEGSKA (reference sequence). Deletions cut 1 base from V and 6 bases from J, with 13 bases between. CDR3 protein: CSARVGAMGEQYF. The DNA for the CDR3 is TGCAGTGCTAGAGTGGGGGCCATGGGCGAGCAGTACTTC.

This clonotype was picked up one time. The rearrangement links TRBV13 to TRBJ2-3, with 8 positions matching TRBD1. J lost 2 bases, V lost 5 bases, and 9 bases had no gene match. Germline V gene sequence: CDR1 PRHDT, CDR2 FYEKMQ (reference sequence). The CDR3 contains 16 residues. The CDR3 sequence is CASSARTGGLTDTQYF. The CDR3 DNA is TGTGCCAGCAGCGCCCGTACAGGGGGTCTCACAGATACGCAGTATTTT.

The chain joins TRBV12-3 or TRBV12-4 to TRBJ2-7; possibly TRBD2 for D (6 bases). This CDR3 is built from 12 residues. V was cut by 7 bases and J by 7 bases, with 14 bases left in between. CDR3 nucleotide sequence: TGTGCCAGCACCTGGGGGGAAAGGGAGCAGTACTTC. Translating it yields CASTWGEREQYF.

Only a few counts were recorded for this clonotype. The chain is built from TRBV18 and TRBJ2-4; perhaps TRBD2 as D (6 bases). CDR3 length: 18 residues. Trimming stripped 5 bases from V and 0 bases from J, with 20 bases between. CDR1 is KGHSH, CDR2 LQKENI, per germline. This CDR3 is CASSREDGFLLAKNIQYF. DNA for the CDR3: TGTGCCAGCTCAAGGGAGGACGGATTCCTACTAGCCAAAAACATTCAGTACTTC. The full variable domain, rest sourced from reference TRBV18 and TRBJ2-4, is NAGVMQNPRHLVRRRGQEARLRCSPMKGHSHVYWYRQLPEEGLKFMVYLQKENIIDESGMPKERFSAEFPKEGPSILRIQQVVRGDSAAYFCASSREDGFLLAKNIQYFGAGTRLSVL.

The J gene is TRBJ2-7, the V gene TRBV5-5, with TRBD2 matching over 9 bases. J lost 0 bases, V lost 4 bases, and 8 bases had no gene match. Germline V gene sequence: CDR1 SGHKS, CDR2 YYEKEE (reference sequence). CDR3 size: 16 residues. For the CDR3, the DNA is TGTGCCAGCAGCCACCTAGCGGGGACGAGCTCCTACGAGCAGTACTTC. This translates into CASSHLAGTSSYEQYF.

The chain carries TRBV7-8 and TRBJ1-6, with a weak D call TRBD1 (5 bases). The length of the CDR3 is 16 residues. Trimming pared 2 bases from V and 5 bases from J, leaving 13 bases between. CDR1 is SGHVS and CDR2 is FQNEAQ in the germline V gene. The CDR3 reads CASSLHGGSNNSPLHF. In nucleotides, the CDR3 is TGTGCCAGCAGCTTACATGGGGGAAGTAATAATTCACCCCTCCACTTT.

The chain carries TRBV7-9 and TRBJ1-2, with 7 bases lining up with TRBD1. V lost 4 bases to trimming and J lost 6 bases; unmatched junction nucleotides: 17. The CDR3 length is 17 residues. In germline, CDR1 is SEHNR, CDR2 FQNEAQ (reference sequence). The CDR3 DNA follows: TGTGCCAGCAGCTCAACCCGCCGTCTGGGCAGGGGGGATGGCTACACCTTC. Translated, it gives CASSSTRRLGRGDGYTF.

This clonotype was counted only a few times. This chain links TRBV11-1 with TRBJ2-5; 10 bases map to TRBD2. The CDR3 is 13 amino acids. J gave up 3 bases and V 7 bases, and 2 bases lay outside the gene matches. Per germline, CDR1 SGHAT and CDR2 FQDESV (reference sequence). In DNA, the CDR3 is TGTGCCAGCACTAGCGGGAGTGAAGAGACCCAGTACTTC. As protein: CASTSGSEETQYF.

This clonotype was counted only a few times. The chain joins TRBV12-3 or TRBV12-4 to TRBJ2-1; 8 bases are shared with TRBD2. CDR3 length: 17 amino acids. V trimming: 4 bases; J trimming: 6 bases; junction bases outside the gene matches: 14. Here the CDR3 DNA reads TGTGCCAGCAGTTCCCAGCCGGGGGGGTTCCACCTCAATGAGCAGTTCTTC. The encoded protein is CASSSQPGGFHLNEQFF.

This clonotype came up a few times. The chain recombines TRBV20-1 with TRBJ2-3, with D perhaps TRBD2 (5 bases). Germline V gene sequence: CDR1 DFQATT, CDR2 SNEGSKA (reference sequence). The CDR3 spans 15 residues. Trimming cost V 5 bases and J 3 bases, with 18 bases left between them. This CDR3 is CSAPELVGETDTQYF. The CDR3 coding sequence is TGCAGTGCTCCTGAACTAGTGGGAGAAACAGATACGCAGTATTTT.

V usage is TRBV12-3 or TRBV12-4 and J usage is TRBJ2-5; TRBD2 matches at 10 bases. Trimming at V came to 4 bases and at J to 4 bases, leaving 6 bases not matched to a gene. This CDR3 is built from 15 residues. The CDR3 coding sequence is TGTGCCAGCAGTTCTAGCGGGAGCATCGGAGAGACCCAGTACTTC. This codes for CASSSSGSIGETQYF.

This clonotype was seen more than once but under ten times. This rearrangement joins TRBV10-1 to TRBJ2-3; 9 bases fit TRBD1. This CDR3 comprises 15 residues. Trimming removed 4 bases from V and 3 bases from J; junction bases left unmatched: 5. CDR1 is WNHNN and CDR2 is SYGVQD in the germline V gene (reference sequence). DNA of the CDR3: TGCGCCAGCAGTGCCGGACAGGGGAGGACAGATACGCAGTATTTT. Protein: CASSAGQGRTDTQYF.

The chain joins TRBV5-1 to TRBJ1-2; D call uncertain. With 0 bases removed from V and 4 bases from J, the gap between germline ends came to 13 bases. Germline V CDR1 and CDR2: SGHRS, YFSETQ. CDR3 length equals 15 residues. CDR3 region: CASSLAGVEGYGYTF. Written as DNA, the CDR3 is TGCGCCAGCAGCTTGGCCGGGGTGGAAGGCTATGGCTACACCTTC.

This chain joins TRBV27 and TRBJ2-1, with TRBD1 matching over 12 bases. Germline CDR1 MNHEY, CDR2 SMNVEV (reference sequence). The V segment lost 4 bases and the J segment 8 bases; nucleotides outside the gene matches: 6. This CDR3 is built from 15 residues. The CDR3: CASSYGTGGSDEQFF. CDR3 in DNA: TGTGCCAGCAGTTATGGGACAGGGGGCTCGGATGAGCAGTTCTTC.

The genes are TRBV27 and TRBJ1-1; D is undetermined. Germline V gene sequence: CDR1 MNHEY, CDR2 SMNVEV (reference sequence). The CDR3 has 13 residues. Deletions cut 5 bases from V and 4 bases from J, with 11 bases between. CDR3 DNA: TGTGCCAGCAGTCCCTATGTTAGCACTGAAGCTTTCTTT. Protein product: CASSPYVSTEAFF.

This clonotype has a count of ten or more. The chain has TRBV5-1 and TRBJ2-1; no clear D. The CDR3 length is 12 residues. V lost 4 bases to trimming and J lost 6 bases, with 8 bases between them. The germline V gene has CDR1 SGHRS and CDR2 YFSETQ. CDR3 region: CASSEAINEQFF. For the CDR3, the DNA is TGCGCCAGCAGCGAAGCTATCAATGAGCAGTTCTTC.

The rearrangement links TRBV7-2 to TRBJ2-1, with 7 bases aligning to TRBD1. The CDR3 contains 15 residues. Germline lookup yields CDR1 SGHTA and CDR2 FQGNSA. The junction had 10 bases not matched to a gene; V was cut back by 5 bases and J by 6 bases. CDR3 in DNA: TGTGCCAGCAGCCCAAGCCGGGACAGTGGCAATGAGCAGTTCTTC. Encoded protein: CASSPSRDSGNEQFF. Together with reference TRBV7-2 and TRBJ2-1, the CDR3 gives the full variable domain: GAGVSQSPSNKVTEKGKDVELRCDPISGHTALYWYRQSLGQGLEFLIYFQGNSAPDKSGLPSDRFSAERTGGSVSTLTIQRTQQEDSAVYLCASSPSRDSGNEQFFGPGTRLTVL.

This clonotype was seen ten or more times. J is TRBJ2-7 and V is TRBV12-3 or TRBV12-4; weak D call: TRBD2 (6 bases). The CDR3 consists of 13 residues. V was clipped by 3 bases and J by 7 bases, with 13 bases between them. CDR3 DNA sequence: TGTGCCAGCAGTTTGGGGACCGCGGGGGAGCAGTACTTC. Amino acids: CASSLGTAGEQYF.

The chain links TRBV10-3 to TRBJ2-1, with D perhaps matching TRBD2 (6 bases). The CDR3 is 15 amino acids. V shed 4 bases and J shed 6 bases, with 16 bases lying between them. Germline V gene lookup returns CDR1 ENHRY and CDR2 SYGVKD. CDR3 bases: TGTGCCATCAGTGCAACGGCGGGAAGTGGCAATGAGCAGTTCTTC. Translating it yields CAISATAGSGNEQFF.

The V gene is TRBV12-3 or TRBV12-4, the J gene TRBJ1-5; 8 bases match TRBD1. CDR3 length: 13 amino acids. The V gene end was trimmed by 6 bases and the J gene end by 6 bases; junction bases not matched to a gene: 4. The chain's CDR3 is CASRQGAGQPQHF. In nucleotides, the CDR3 is TGTGCCAGCAGGCAGGGGGCCGGTCAGCCCCAGCATTTT.

The chain employs TRBV2 and TRBJ1-5; 8 bases match TRBD1. There are 13 residues in the CDR3. Germline V gene lookup returns CDR1 SNHLY and CDR2 FYNNEI. Trimming took 5 bases from V and 7 from J; bases not matched to a gene: 4. In DNA form, the CDR3 reads TGTGCCAGCAGTTGGGACAGGCAACAGCCCCAGCATTTT. This codes for CASSWDRQQPQHF.

V usage is TRBV20-1 and J usage is TRBJ1-5, with D hard to call. Germline V CDR1 and CDR2: DFQATT, SNEGSKA (reference sequence). V lost 0 bases, J lost 1 base, and 10 bases lay in between. This CDR3 region has 15 residues. In DNA form, the CDR3 reads TGCAGTGCTAGAGATCTAGTTTGGAGCAATCAGCCCCAGCATTTT. Its protein is CSARDLVWSNQPQHF.